This T cell receptor beta chain was observed in a study of cytotoxic CD8 clonotypes in ibrutinib-treated CLL. Study context: After median roughly 68 months, approximately 15 stayed in remission, about 12 progressed; responses approximately 24 partial, 2 complete. Points from the study as a whole: Age-matched healthy donor levels were exceeded by baseline clonality, which tracked circulating CD8+ T-cell counts.

Germline CDR1 reads SGHKS; CDR2 reads YYEKEE (reference sequence). The CDR3 runs to 14 residues. V lost 4 bases and J 0 bases, leaving 8 bases between the germline ends. Sequencing used immunoSEQ multiplex PCR; TCRdb keeps in-frame clones, though not all of them. The sample holds 65,000 to 95,000 clones, around 84% seen once. With respect to this clone: What it binds is not known.

This rearrangement joins TRBV5-5 to TRBJ1-3; D unclear. This TCR was recovered from a human donor with chronic lymphocytic leukemia. Sequencing used PBMCs, obtained before ibrutinib treatment. CDR3 bases: TGTGCCAGCAGCCCGGGAAACTCTGGAAACACCATATATTTT. Amino acids: CASSPGNSGNTIYF.